This paragraph reports one TCR beta chain. The CDR3 contains 15 residues. V lost 0 bases and J lost 2, with 8 bases in between. Germline-derived CDR1 and CDR2 are SGDLS and YYNGEE. The record originates from a study of blood T cell repertoires in COVID-19. Produced via immunoSEQ multiplex PCR; TCRdb's table is partial and in-frame only. The repertoire holds about 170,000 clones, with approximately 86% as singletons. Material for sequencing was peripheral blood. The clonotype originates from a man in his fifties or sixties with active or convalescent COVID-19. The chain joins TRBV9 to TRBJ2-2; a possible D gene is TRBD1 (6 bases). Here the CDR3 DNA reads TGTGCCAGCAGCGTAGGGACAGCAAACACCGGGGAGCTGTTTTTT. Protein: CASSVGTANTGELFF.